Here is one T cell receptor (beta chain) with its context. Its antigen remains undetermined. Nothing much larger sits one base from this clone, and base qualities are not available. Germline trimming amounts to 10 bases on V and 4 bases on J, with 6 as the count of junction bases outside the gene matches. The CDR3 covers 13 residues, taking in both the cysteine and the phenylalanine. This entry keeps only the CDR3 DNA: 39 bases, framed from base 1. Looking up the germline V gene yields CDR1 MNHEY and CDR2 SVGAGI. These data belong to a study of blood T cell repertoires in COVID-19 (dated by TCRdb to 2020 to 2022). At the level of the whole study: Samples from collaborators originated in the United States, Italy and Spain and spanned both the acute and convalescent phases of COVID-19. Where available, HLA class I and class II types were taken from metadata supplied by the sample provider and were not determined by assay-based typing. The material from the prospective study consisted of cDNA or gDNA derived from T cells, B-cell-depleted T cells, or PBMCs. Sample metadata almost always included a de-identified subject ID, COVID-19 status, age in years and sex. The samples were drawn from the first 160 participants of the ongoing ImmuneRACE study and from 1,254 subjects provided by 6 global collaborators. The repertoires were released in a freely available public database intended as a resource for research on the immune response to SARS-CoV-2. Subjects who had been exposed to COVID-19, were actively infected with it, or had recovered from it provided the deeply sampled blood TCRbeta repertoires that made up the dataset.

Study-wide conclusions, independent of this receptor: The amount of clinical and demographic metadata varied by source and participant and was provided uncurated.

The immunoSEQ Assay, a bias-controlled multiplex PCR, was used to amplify TCRbeta CDR3 regions from genomic DNA. The paper's processing steps were these. The number of nucleated cells in each sample was estimated by amplification of reference gene primers within the assay. To quantify the absolute abundance of each unique TCRbeta CDR3 rearrangement, sequence reads were collapsed and filtered. For each sample, productive Simpson clonality was calculated by taking the square root of Simpson's diversity index across productive rearrangements. Here the immuneACCESS table is served through TCRdb, limited to in-frame sequences with V and J called. Missing clones are a known gap in these copies; in checked studies unresolved V genes cover under half, and the rest lacks a known reason. The D gene and trimming were derived from the DNA, and the V and J assignments and clone size from that table. This sample is represented by roughly 300,000 clones; 80% to 90% of them were singletons. Of the sample, about 1.2% falls within the top ten clones.

Whole blood was collected in K2EDTA tubes by collaborating institutions according to the institutions' own protocols. For TCRbeta analysis, collaborators shipped samples as frozen whole blood, isolated PBMCs, or DNA extracted from either of those sample types. This sequence was found in a woman aged 45-59 years with acute or convalescent COVID-19. This sequence uses TRBV6-5 and TRBJ1-3; a stretch of 8 junction bases matches TRBD1. Source material: peripheral blood. At the DNA level, the sequence is TGTGCCACCAGACAGGGGACGGGAAACACCATATATTTT. It is translated as CATRQGTGNTIYF.